What follows describes a single TCR beta chain. CDR3 length: 14 amino acids. Between the trimmed V and J ends, which lost 9 bases and 5 bases, there was a span of 16 bases. In germline, CDR1 is KGHDR, CDR2 SFDVKD. The entry originates in a study of blood T cell repertoires in COVID-19. Profiled with immunoSEQ multiplex PCR; TCRdb holds only in-frame clones, not every one. The sample contains roughly 390,000 clones, around 84% of which appear only once. The receptor comes from a woman between 18 and 29 years old with acute or convalescent COVID-19. Sequencing input: peripheral blood. This chain connects TRBV24-1 to TRBJ2-1, with a tentative D call TRBD2 (5 bases). The CDR3 bases are TGTGCCACCGGGAGCCCCCTACCAAACAATGAGCAGTTCTTC. This codes for CATGSPLPNNEQFF.